The present T cell receptor (beta chain) was sequenced within a study of T cells after somatic rescue of genetic block. Sequencing was performed with immunoSEQ multiplex PCR; in TCRdb, only in-frame clones are kept and a portion is missing. This table has 70,000 to 95,000 clones, approximately 90% appearing once. With 1 base removed from V and 6 bases from J, the gap between germline ends came to 13 bases. The CDR3 runs 14 residues. CDR1 is MNHEY and CDR2 is SMNVEV in the germline V gene (reference sequence). Sequencing was performed on peripheral blood mononuclear cells (PBMCs). The TCR originated in a woman aged 18 to 35. The chain recombines TRBV27 with TRBJ2-7; the D gene is possibly TRBD1 (6 bases). CDR3 DNA sequence: TGTGCCAGCAGTTTATTTACAGGGTGGTCCGAGCAGTACTTC. Protein: CASSLFTGWSEQYF.